The present T cell receptor beta chain was sequenced within a study of blood T cell repertoires in COVID-19. The CDR3 runs to 13 residues. Per the germline V gene, CDR1 is SGHDN and CDR2 is FVKESK. Trimming left V 1 base short and J 8 bases short, with 11 bases between. This table comes from immunoSEQ multiplex PCR, and its TCRdb copy is limited to in-frame clones, with some not included. The sample holds roughly 520,000 clones; 85% to 90% are singletons and the top ten take less than 2%. This receptor was identified in a woman in her 40s who had recovered from COVID-19. This chain joins TRBV14 and TRBJ1-2, with a weak D call TRBD1 (6 bases). Input material: PBMCs or T cells enriched from blood (not recorded which). CDR3 in amino acids: CASSQGTDGGYTF. The CDR3, as DNA: TGTGCCAGCAGCCAAGGGACAGATGGGGGCTACACCTTC.